The source of this TCR beta chain is a study of Ad26.COV2.S vaccination and SARS-CoV-2 variants. Treatment in this sample: roughly 20 received Ad26.COV2.S at low or high dose, single or two shots; about five received placebo; per-sample allocation not given. Sampling was done on day 63 after the first vaccine or placebo injection. The CDR3 has 14 residues. CDR1 SEHNR and CDR2 FQNEAQ come from the germline V gene (reference sequence). V lost 1 base and J lost 1, with 4 bases in between. Produced via immunoSEQ multiplex PCR; TCRdb's table is partial and in-frame only. Seen here are 410,000 or so clones, 80% to 95% observed once, and the top ten hold around 1.7%. The study's findings and limits: Spike-specific TCR breadth in vaccine recipients exceeded that seen in placebo recipients.

Turning to this clone: Its antigen is not identified.

The sample consisted of peripheral blood, taken in a trial of Ad26.COV2.S vaccine versus placebo. This chain links TRBV7-9 with TRBJ1-4; D gene uncertain. The receptor was derived from a person aged 18-60 years who received the Ad26.COV2.S COVID-19 vaccine or a placebo. CDR3 protein: CASSLGQTNEKLFF. CDR3 nucleotides: TGTGCCAGCAGCTTAGGGCAAACTAATGAAAAACTGTTTTTT.